This T cell receptor beta chain was sequenced during a study of T cells in Graves' hyperthyroidism and ophthalmopathy. Across the whole study: The authors collected peripheral blood at initial diagnosis, before any treatment. Whole-study findings and limits: Ophthalmopathy stood apart from stable hyperthyroidism in a 13 V-J model.

TCR beta CDR3 sequences were amplified from RNA transcripts. TCR CDR3 underwent first-round RT-PCR with the HTBI primer set. TCRdb ran MiXCR on the multiplex PCR reads and lists one entry per CDR3 protein. The sample has about 350,000 distinct CDR3 sequences, approximately 15% seen once; the top ten hold roughly 25%. Germline CDR1 reads LNHDA; CDR2 reads SQIVND (reference sequence). This CDR3 is built from 15 residues. V was pared by 3 bases and J by 1 base, with 0 bases of the junction left unmatched. A remark on this clonotype: Antigen specificity is unknown.

This clonotype originated in a woman aged 25 to 39 with Graves' hyperthyroidism. This rearrangement joins TRBV19 to TRBJ2-3; TRBD1 matches at 11 bases. Sequencing used blood. In DNA form, the CDR3 reads TGTGCCAGTAGTATGGGACAGGGGGGCACAGATACGCAGTATTTT. Its translation: CASSMGQGGTDTQYF.